These 26 T cell receptor beta chains came from one sample sequenced in a study of T cell responses to AZD1222 COVID-19 vaccine (dated by TCRdb to about 2021). Receptor amplification or capture employed the immunoSEQ multiplex PCR assay. TCRdb mirrors the immuneACCESS table, restricted to in-frame sequences. Some clones are absent from its copies; in checked studies, under half trace to an unresolved V gene, and the reason for the others is unknown. The sample table records about 140,000 clones; about 89% of these occur just once. Together, the top ten hold 1% to 1.5% of the sample. The meaning of the sample's time point label: about 28 days (+/-7) after the second vaccine dose. This specimen consisted of peripheral blood, obtained 28 days after the second AZD1222 dose. These receptors all stem from an adult who received the AZD1222 COVID-19 vaccine.

V usage is TRBV19 and J usage is TRBJ2-1; D remains unclear. CDR1 is LNHDA, CDR2 SQIVND, per germline (reference sequence). CDR3 size: 14 residues. The ends were cut back, 6 bases at V and 2 bases at J, with 11 bases in the middle. CDR3: CASSPGATYNEQFF. The CDR3, as DNA: TGTGCCAGTAGCCCCGGAGCCACCTACAATGAGCAGTTCTTC.

The V call is TRBV5-1, the J call TRBJ2-3; TRBD1 matches at 9 bases. There are 15 residues in the CDR3. Germline V gene lookup returns CDR1 SGHRS and CDR2 YFSETQ. V dropped 4 bases and J dropped 1; count of bases not matched to a gene: 4. CDR3 amino acids: CASSGRDRGTDTQYF. The DNA for the CDR3 is TGCGCCAGCAGCGGCCGGGACAGGGGCACAGATACGCAGTATTTT.

This chain uses TRBV19 with TRBJ1-2, with 7 positions matching TRBD1. The CDR3 has 15 residues. The ends lost 6 bases at V and 1 base at J; junction bases unmatched: 8. Per germline, CDR1 LNHDA and CDR2 SQIVND (reference sequence). The CDR3 loop reads CASRGRQGGNYGYTF. The CDR3, as DNA: TGTGCCAGTAGGGGTCGACAGGGCGGTAACTATGGCTACACCTTC.

J is TRBJ1-1 and V is TRBV6-5, with a tentative D call TRBD1 (5 bases). Germline assignment: CDR1 MNHEY and CDR2 SVGAGI. Trimming stripped 2 bases from V and 0 bases from J, with 10 bases between. The CDR3 runs to 15 residues. The CDR3, as DNA: TGTGCCAGCAGTTACGGGGGATCTATGAACACTGAAGCTTTCTTT. It is translated as CASSYGGSMNTEAFF.

The chain recombines TRBV6-4 with TRBJ2-1; D is ambiguous. The length of the CDR3 is 14 residues. Trimming removed 0 bases from V and 9 bases from J, with 12 bases in between. Per germline, CDR1 MRHNA and CDR2 SNTAGT. Here the CDR3 reads CASSDSPGFGEQFF. The CDR3 nucleotides read TGTGCCAGCAGTGACTCTCCCGGGTTTGGTGAGCAGTTCTTC.

This chain connects TRBV9 to TRBJ1-2; 8 bases fit TRBD1. The CDR3 extends over 14 amino acids. V was clipped by 3 bases and J by 8 bases; unmatched bases: 9. CDR1 is SGDLS and CDR2 is YYNGEE in the germline V gene. CDR3 sequence: CASSAWTGRVGYTF. The CDR3, as DNA: TGTGCCAGCAGCGCATGGACAGGGAGGGTCGGCTACACCTTC.

The chain carries TRBV20-1 and TRBJ1-2; perhaps TRBD1 as D (5 bases). V dropped 3 bases and J dropped 6 bases, with 20 bases sitting between them. Germline CDR1 is DFQATT and CDR2 is SNEGSKA (reference sequence). This CDR3 has 15 amino acids. The CDR3 nucleotides read TGCAGTGCTAGTGTCCGGGGGACTACTAATAATGGCTACACCTTC. It specifies CSASVRGTTNNGYTF.

The chain is built from TRBV27 and TRBJ2-3; TRBD2 agrees at 7 bases. The CDR3 contains 13 residues. Germline loops: CDR1 MNHEY, CDR2 SMNVEV (reference sequence). The junction had 1 base not matched to a gene; V was cut back by 1 base and J by 6 bases. The DNA of the CDR3 is TGTGCCAGCAGTTTATTCGGGGGGGATACGCAGTATTTT. Translated: CASSLFGGDTQYF.

This clone was recorded only once. The gene calls are TRBV7-3 and TRBJ1-1; TRBD1 matches 7 bases. With V trimmed by 2 bases and J by 6 bases, 3 bases remained unmatched. Germline V gives CDR1 SGHTA, CDR2 FQGTGA. This CDR3 is 13 amino acids long. Here the CDR3 reads CASSLDREAEAFF. CDR3 nucleotides: TGTGCCAGCAGCTTAGACAGGGAAGCTGAAGCTTTCTTT.

The chain joins TRBV4-3 to TRBJ2-7; 8 bases align to TRBD1. After removal of 4 bases from V and 6 bases from J, the junction contained 14 bases not matched to a gene. This CDR3 contains 16 residues. Germline CDR1 and CDR2: LGHNA and YSLEER. The CDR3 sequence is CASSLHRDRLMGEQYF. As DNA, the CDR3 is TGCGCCAGCAGCCTCCACCGGGACAGGTTAATGGGCGAGCAGTACTTC.

The gene calls are TRBV2 and TRBJ1-1; 9 positions agree with TRBD1. There are 12 residues in the CDR3. Trimming cost V 7 bases and J 6 bases; bases outside gene matches: 3. Looked up from germline, CDR1 is SNHLY and CDR2 is FYNNEI. The CDR3 protein is CASTDRGAEAFF. The CDR3 DNA is TGTGCCAGCACAGACAGGGGGGCTGAAGCTTTCTTT.

The V call is TRBV7-9, the J call TRBJ1-1; a possible D gene is TRBD1 (6 bases). The CDR3 consists of 14 residues. The V and J ends lost 2 bases and 1 base respectively, with 8 bases between them. Germline V gives CDR1 SEHNR, CDR2 FQNEAQ (reference sequence). The CDR3: CASSLPGENTEAFF. CDR3 sequence (DNA): TGTGCCAGCAGCTTACCAGGGGAGAACACTGAAGCTTTCTTT.

This clone was counted only a few times. This chain links TRBV2 with TRBJ1-2; D remains ambiguous. Germline CDR1 and CDR2: SNHLY and FYNNEI. V gave up 5 bases and J gave up 6 bases, with 19 bases separating them. The CDR3 runs to 15 residues. CDR3 protein: CASSKTGRLGNGYTF. The CDR3 nucleotides are TGTGCCAGCAGTAAGACCGGGCGACTGGGGAATGGCTACACCTTC.

A word on this clone: The junction does not match germline at one end; this may be a read error. CDR3 in amino acids: CASSLEGIASVF. CDR3 sequence (DNA): TGTGCCAGCAGCTTAGAGGGGATTGCGTCTGTATTC. The chain uses TRBV7-9 and TRBJ1-2; D possibly corresponds to TRBD1 (5 bases). CDR1 and CDR2 (germline): SEHNR, FQNEAQ (reference sequence). This CDR3 contains 12 residues. Based on the CDR3 plus reference TRBV7-9 and TRBJ1-2, the full variable domain is DTGVSQNPRHKITKRGQNVTFRCDPISEHNRLYWYRQTLGQGPEFLTYFQNEAQLEKSRLLSDRFSAERPKGSFSTLEIQRTEQGDSAMYLCASSLEGIASVFGSGTRLTVV.

The CDR3 region is CASSYWAITRPEQYF. As DNA, the CDR3 is TGTGCCAGCAGTTACTGGGCTATTACTAGACCGGAGCAGTACTTC. This chain uses TRBV6-2 or TRBV6-3 with TRBJ2-7; the D gene is possibly TRBD2 (5 bases). The length of the CDR3 is 15 residues. Germline CDR1 is MNHEY and CDR2 is SVGEGT. With 1 base removed from V and 7 bases from J, the gap between germline ends came to 17 bases.

The J gene is TRBJ1-3, the V gene TRBV7-9; 7 nucleotides line up with TRBD1. Trimming took 0 bases from V and 2 from J; bases not matched to a gene: 1. Germline lookup yields CDR1 SEHNR and CDR2 FQNEAQ (reference sequence). This CDR3 contains 15 residues. This CDR3 reads CASSLATGAGNTIYF. As DNA, the CDR3 is TGTGCCAGCAGCTTAGCCACAGGGGCTGGAAACACCATATATTTT.

The chain couples TRBV3-1 (or the pseudogene TRBV3-2) to TRBJ2-6; no reliable D call. CDR3 length: 16 residues. Germline CDR1 reads LGHDT; CDR2 reads YNNKEL (reference sequence). Trimming took 2 bases from V and 4 from J, leaving 12 bases between them. The CDR3 sequence is CASSQPMGAGANVLTF. CDR3 in DNA: TGTGCCAGCAGCCAACCTATGGGCGCGGGGGCCAACGTCCTGACTTTC.

The rearrangement joins TRBV20-1 to TRBJ1-5; 11 bases agree with TRBD1. This CDR3 has 11 amino acids. Germline V CDR1 and CDR2: DFQATT, SNEGSKA (reference sequence). V shed 6 bases and J 9 bases; nucleotides not matched to a gene: 1. The CDR3 DNA reads TGCAGTGCAGGGACAGGGGGGCCCCAGCATTTT. Residues: CSAGTGGPQHF.

Only a few counts were recorded for this clone. The chain links TRBV5-1 to TRBJ1-2; 8 bases map to TRBD1. Per the germline V gene, CDR1 is SGHRS and CDR2 is YFSETQ. V gave up 0 bases and J gave up 2 bases; unmatched junction bases: 6. This CDR3 has 16 amino acids. CDR3 in amino acids: CASSLVPGGGNYGYTF. CDR3 sequence (DNA): TGCGCCAGCAGCTTGGTGCCAGGGGGCGGAAACTATGGCTACACCTTC.

Here the CDR3 DNA reads TGTGCCAGCAGGATAACCGGGACCCTTGGCTACACCTTC. This translates into CASRITGTLGYTF. The V gene is TRBV25-1, the J gene TRBJ1-2; TRBD1 is a possible D gene (5 bases). The CDR3 is 13 amino acids. Germline lookup yields CDR1 MGHDK and CDR2 SYGVNS. Trimming shortened V by 6 bases and J by 7 bases, and 15 bases separated the two germline ends.

The chain links TRBV4-1 to TRBJ2-3, with 15 bases fitting TRBD2. There are 16 residues in the CDR3. The V gene's germline CDR1 is MGHRA and CDR2 YSYEKL. Trimming took 0 bases from V and 7 from J; bases not matched to a gene: 2. CDR3 loop: CASSQEGTSGRHTQYF. The CDR3 region has the DNA TGCGCCAGCAGCCAAGAAGGGACTAGCGGGAGGCATACGCAGTATTTT.

The J gene is TRBJ1-1, the V gene TRBV7-3; D gene uncertain. Germline CDR1 SGHTA, CDR2 FQGTGA. V lost 5 bases to trimming and J lost 2 bases, with 9 bases between them. The CDR3 has 13 residues. CDR3 sequence reads: CASSATANTEAFF. The CDR3 bases are TGTGCCAGCAGCGCAACAGCAAACACTGAAGCTTTCTTT. Full variable domain (missing parts from reference TRBV7-3 and TRBJ1-1): GAGVSQTPSNKVTEKGKYVELRCDPISGHTALYWYRQSLGQGPEFLIYFQGTGAADDSGLPNDRFFAVRPEGSVSTLKIQRTERGDSAVYLCASSATANTEAFFGQGTRLTVV.

The chain joins TRBV6-5 to TRBJ1-3; D remains ambiguous. Germline CDR1 MNHEY, CDR2 SVGAGI. This CDR3 is built from 12 residues. Trimming pared 6 bases from V and 7 bases from J, leaving 10 bases between. The CDR3 DNA is TGTGCCAGCAGCACCGATTGGAACACCATATATTTT. This translates into CASSTDWNTIYF.

J is TRBJ2-3 and V is TRBV2; 10 bases agree with TRBD2. CDR1 is SNHLY, CDR2 FYNNEI, per germline. The V and J ends lost 7 bases and 4 bases, in that order; junction bases with no gene match: 8. The CDR3 spans 15 residues. The CDR3 protein is CASTPELAGADTQYF. CDR3 sequence (DNA): TGTGCCAGCACCCCAGAGCTAGCGGGGGCAGATACGCAGTATTTT.

J is TRBJ1-1 and V is TRBV6-5, with 7 bases lining up with TRBD1. The CDR3 is 15 residues long. CDR1 is MNHEY and CDR2 is SVGAGI in the germline V gene. The ends lost 6 bases at V and 0 bases at J; junction bases unmatched: 7. The CDR3 protein is CASRLDRAMNTEAFF. The CDR3 DNA sequence: TGTGCCAGCAGACTAGACAGGGCTATGAACACTGAAGCTTTCTTT.

This chain links TRBV3-1 (or the pseudogene TRBV3-2) with TRBJ2-5; D is unresolved. With 0 bases removed from V and 5 bases from J, the gap between germline ends came to 10 bases. This CDR3 contains 14 residues. Germline assignment: CDR1 LGHDT and CDR2 YNNKEL (reference sequence). The CDR3 is CASSQETVGETQYF. CDR3 DNA sequence: TGTGCCAGCAGCCAAGAAACGGTGGGGGAGACCCAGTACTTC.